The 28 T cell receptor beta chains given below trace back to one sample, sequenced in a study of T cells after yellow fever vaccination. Using its own MiXCR run on the 5' RACE reads, TCRdb lists one record per CDR3 protein. Seen here are 200,000 to 300,000 distinct CDR3 sequences, less than 7.5% observed once, and the top ten hold around 1.1%. Here the sequenced sample was CD4+ T cells sorted from PBMCs, taken on the day of the yellow fever booster vaccination. These TCRs come from a man aged 30 to 45 who received the YFV17D yellow fever vaccine.

The CDR3 bases are TGCGCCAGCAGCTTGGGGGGACAAAACAATGAGCAGTTCTTC. This gives the protein CASSLGGQNNEQFF. V usage is TRBV5-1 and J usage is TRBJ2-1; weak D call: TRBD1 (6 bases). The V gene's germline CDR1 is SGHRS and CDR2 YFSETQ. V dropped 0 bases and J dropped 5 bases, with 9 bases sitting between them. This CDR3 region has 14 residues.

The V gene is TRBV28, the J gene TRBJ2-7; the D gene is possibly TRBD1 (5 bases). This CDR3 spans 11 amino acids. Germline V gene sequence: CDR1 MDHEN, CDR2 SYDVKM. The V end was cut by 3 bases, the J end by 6 bases, with 6 bases between. The CDR3, as DNA: TGTGCCAGCAGTTTCAGGGCCGAGCAGTACTTC. Translation: CASSFRAEQYF.

This clonotype was seen many times. V usage is TRBV7-8 and J usage is TRBJ2-1, with 8 bases that match TRBD2. The V segment lost 5 bases and the J segment 4 bases; nucleotides outside the gene matches: 10. The CDR3 length is 16 residues. Germline values: CDR1 SGHVS, CDR2 FQNEAQ. The CDR3 here is CASSLMNGLAYNEQFF. The CDR3 coding sequence is TGTGCCAGCAGCCTCATGAATGGACTAGCTTACAATGAGCAGTTCTTC.

This sequence joins TRBV4-2 and TRBJ2-1; 16 nucleotides match TRBD2. The CDR3 runs 22 residues. CDR1 and CDR2 (germline): LGHNA, YNFKEQ. J gave up 4 bases and V 2 bases, and 17 bases lay outside the gene matches. Here the CDR3 DNA reads TGTGCCAGCAGCCAACCAACAATAGGGACTAGCGGGAGGGCGAACCTTTACAATGAGCAGTTCTTC. This encodes CASSQPTIGTSGRANLYNEQFF.

This clonotype has a handful of counts. As DNA, the CDR3 is TGTGCCAGTAGTACCGTGGCGGGGGCCAACGTCCTGACTTTC. Protein sequence: CASSTVAGANVLTF. V and J are TRBV19 and TRBJ2-6; D not resolved. CDR3 size: 14 residues. Looked up from germline, CDR1 is LNHDA and CDR2 is SQIVND (reference sequence). The V gene lost 4 bases and the J gene lost 4 bases, with 8 bases spanning the gap.

The V call is TRBV23-1, the J call TRBJ2-7, with D unclear. TRBV23-1 is an ORF, and what it does is uncertain. This CDR3 has 12 residues. With 7 bases removed from V and 6 bases from J, the gap between germline ends came to 13 bases. This CDR3 is CASTPKVGEQYF. The CDR3 nucleotides read TGCGCCAGCACCCCCAAGGTGGGCGAGCAGTACTTC.

This clonotype has ten or more counts. The CDR3 DNA follows: TGTGCCAGCAGTTTACGAGACAAGTCCTACGAGCAGTACTTC. Its protein product is CASSLRDKSYEQYF. The chain joins TRBV12-3 or TRBV12-4 to TRBJ2-7; D is uncertain. This CDR3 region has 14 residues. With 2 bases removed from V and 1 base from J, the gap between germline ends came to 9 bases.

The V gene is TRBV20-1, the J gene TRBJ2-3, with 9 bases that match TRBD2. Trimming removed 4 bases from V and 5 bases from J; junction bases left unmatched: 7. CDR1 is DFQATT and CDR2 is SNEGSKA in the germline V gene (reference sequence). CDR3 size: 14 residues. In DNA, the CDR3 is TGCAGTGCTAACGCGGGAGGGCGTGGAGATACGCAGTATTTT. It translates to CSANAGGRGDTQYF.

This chain links TRBV18 with TRBJ1-1, with 8 bases that match TRBD1. The CDR3 has 15 residues. After removal of 4 bases from V and 1 base from J, the junction contained 5 bases not matched to a gene. Germline lookup yields CDR1 KGHSH and CDR2 LQKENI. CDR3: CASSRTGTGNTEAFF. The DNA of the CDR3 is TGTGCCAGCTCACGTACCGGGACAGGGAACACTGAAGCTTTCTTT.

This clonotype has just a few counts. The chain joins TRBV7-2 to TRBJ1-1; no firm D call. Germline lookup yields CDR1 SGHTA and CDR2 FQGNSA. Trimming removed 2 bases at V and 1 base at J, with 8 bases between. This CDR3 has 14 residues. Here the CDR3 reads CASSLSSKNTEAFF. Written as DNA, the CDR3 is TGTGCCAGCAGCTTATCCAGCAAGAACACTGAAGCTTTCTTT.

This chain uses TRBV5-1 with TRBJ2-7, with D unclear. V shed 4 bases and J shed 4 bases, with 9 bases lying between them. Germline-derived CDR1 and CDR2 are SGHRS and YFSETQ. The CDR3 totals 12 residues. This chain's CDR3 is CASSQTEYEQYF. CDR3 sequence (DNA): TGCGCCAGCAGCCAGACCGAATACGAGCAGTACTTC. The variable domain in full, completed from reference TRBV5-1 and TRBJ2-7, reads KAGVTQTPRYLIKTRGQQVTLSCSPISGHRSVSWYQQTPGQGLQFLFEYFSETQRNKGNFPGRFSGRQFSNSRSEMNVSTLELGDSALYLCASSQTEYEQYFGPGTRLTVT.

The J gene is TRBJ2-5, the V gene TRBV20-1; TRBD2 might be the D (5 bases). Germline V gene data show CDR1 as DFQATT and CDR2 as SNEGSKA (reference sequence). The CDR3 is made up of 14 amino acids. Trimming took 0 bases from V and 2 from J, leaving 10 bases between them. The CDR3 DNA sequence: TGCAGTGCTAGAGATCAGAGACTACAAGAGACCCAGTACTTC. Protein product: CSARDQRLQETQYF.

This clonotype was seen repeatedly, ten times or more. The CDR3 coding sequence is TGTGCCAGCAATAGGGGACGGTACGAGCAGTACTTC. Its translation: CASNRGRYEQYF. The chain employs TRBV2 and TRBJ2-7, with D possibly being TRBD1 or TRBD2 (5 bases each). The CDR3 loop spans 12 amino acids. The germline CDR1 and CDR2 sequences are SNHLY and FYNNEI. Trimming pared 7 bases from V and 4 bases from J, leaving 11 bases between.

The chain is built from TRBV5-1 and TRBJ2-1; D remains unclear. This CDR3 has 14 amino acids. Germline loops: CDR1 SGHRS, CDR2 YFSETQ. The V gene lost 0 bases and the J gene lost 5 bases, with 9 bases spanning the gap. CDR3 nucleotides: TGCGCCAGCAGCTTGGTAGGTGGTGACAATGAGCAGTTCTTC. Protein product: CASSLVGGDNEQFF.

This chain uses TRBV6-1 with TRBJ2-1; 14 bases match TRBD2. The CDR3 extends over 15 amino acids. With V trimmed by 4 bases and J by 4 bases, 0 bases remained unmatched. Germline lookup yields CDR1 MNHNS and CDR2 SASEGT. The CDR3, as DNA: TGTGCCAGCAGTGGACTAGCGGGAGGGTACAATGAGCAGTTCTTC. Encoded protein: CASSGLAGGYNEQFF.

The sample holds a few counts of this clonotype. The rearrangement links TRBV5-6 to TRBJ2-5; 9 positions agree with TRBD2. The CDR3 has 19 amino acids. CDR1 and CDR2 from the germline V gene are SGHDT and YYEEEE. V lost 1 base, J lost 3 bases, and 16 bases stayed unmatched. This CDR3 reads CASSLRRSSGEGLKETQYF. The CDR3 coding sequence is TGTGCCAGCAGCTTGAGAAGGTCTAGCGGGGAGGGGCTGAAAGAGACCCAGTACTTC.

The chain links TRBV11-2 to TRBJ1-4, with TRBD1 as a possible D gene (5 bases). V was cut by 5 bases and J by 6 bases, with 13 bases left in between. The CDR3 covers 14 residues. Per the germline V gene, CDR1 is SGHAT and CDR2 is FQNNGV. CDR3 bases: TGTGCCAGCAGCCGACAGAGTTTCGATGAAAAACTGTTTTTT. This encodes CASSRQSFDEKLFF.

This clonotype was detected a few times. This chain joins TRBV7-2 and TRBJ2-7; 15 positions agree with TRBD2. The CDR3 covers 17 residues. V was clipped by 5 bases and J by 5 bases; unmatched bases: 10. The germline V gene has CDR1 SGHTA and CDR2 FQGNSA. The CDR3 DNA is TGTGCCAGCAGCCCTAGGACTAGCGGGAGGGCCGGCGACGAGCAGTACTTC. It encodes CASSPRTSGRAGDEQYF.

The J gene is TRBJ2-3, the V gene TRBV5-1, with D tentatively TRBD1 or TRBD2 (6 bases each). V was pared by 4 bases and J by 12 bases, with 15 bases between. This CDR3 is 12 amino acids long. Germline V gene data show CDR1 as SGHRS and CDR2 as YFSETQ. The CDR3 here is CASSVHREAQYF. In DNA, the CDR3 is TGCGCCAGCAGCGTGCACAGGGAGGCCCAGTATTTT.

This clonotype was counted a few times. The chain carries TRBV29-1 and TRBJ2-5, with 14 bases lining up with TRBD2. This CDR3 region has 16 residues. CDR1 SQVTM and CDR2 ANQGSEA come from the germline V gene. The junction had 11 bases not matched to a gene; V was cut back by 7 bases and J by 4 bases. The CDR3 is CSATGTSGRSGETQYF. CDR3 sequence (DNA): TGCAGCGCAACGGGGACTAGCGGGAGAAGCGGAGAGACCCAGTACTTC.

The sample holds a few counts of this clonotype. The chain combines TRBV30 with TRBJ1-2; TRBD1 is a possible D gene (5 bases). Germline V gene data show CDR1 as GTSNPN and CDR2 as SVGIG (reference sequence). The V end lost 3 bases, the J end lost 8 bases, and 16 bases lay between the germline ends. The CDR3 is 13 residues long. The CDR3 nucleotides are TGTGCCTGGAGAGAGCCTGGGGCGGCGGGCTACACCTTC. Translated: CAWREPGAAGYTF.

This clonotype was picked up a small number of times. CDR3 protein: CASSLDRRNEKLFF. CDR3 DNA: TGTGCCAGCTCCCTAGACCGCAGAAATGAAAAACTGTTTTTT. V usage is TRBV18 and J usage is TRBJ1-4; D gene unclear. The CDR3 loop spans 14 amino acids. The germline gives CDR1 KGHSH, CDR2 LQKENI. Trimming pared 6 bases from V and 5 bases from J, leaving 13 bases between.

This clonotype was detected many times. The rearrangement uses TRBV28 and TRBJ2-1; TRBD2 aligns across 8 bases. The CDR3 is 17 residues long. Germline values: CDR1 MDHEN, CDR2 SYDVKM. The V and J ends lost 8 bases and 7 bases, in that order; junction bases with no gene match: 19. The CDR3 sequence: CASGGLLAVGMANEQFF. CDR3 sequence (DNA): TGTGCCAGCGGGGGACTACTAGCGGTCGGGATGGCAAATGAGCAGTTCTTC.

This clonotype occurred many times. The chain employs TRBV29-1 and TRBJ2-7; D not resolved. CDR3 length: 12 residues. V lost 7 bases and J lost 2, with 12 bases in between. Germline CDR1 and CDR2: SQVTM and ANQGSEA. The CDR3 region is CSALDVTYEQYF. The CDR3 DNA sequence: TGCAGCGCCCTGGACGTAACCTACGAGCAGTACTTC.

This clonotype was detected many times. V and J are TRBV4-3 and TRBJ2-7; D might be TRBD2 (6 bases). The CDR3 has 20 amino acids. The germline V gene has CDR1 LGHNA and CDR2 YSLEER. Trimming removed 0 bases from V and 0 bases from J, with 24 bases in between. CDR3 residues: CASSQETDYLKRAVSYEQYF. DNA for the CDR3: TGCGCCAGCAGCCAAGAGACCGACTACCTTAAGCGGGCCGTCTCCTACGAGCAGTACTTC.

The CDR3 coding sequence is TGTGCCAGCAGGCCATCCCGTGGGGTCGGTTACAATGAGCAGTTCTTC. Translation gives CASRPSRGVGYNEQFF. V is TRBV6-1 and J is TRBJ2-1; D ambiguous. V gave up 6 bases and J gave up 4 bases, with 19 bases separating them. CDR3 length: 16 residues. Germline values: CDR1 MNHNS, CDR2 SASEGT.

This clonotype was seen ten or more times. The rearrangement joins TRBV24-1 to TRBJ2-7, with a possible D match to TRBD1 (6 bases). The CDR3 is made up of 13 amino acids. Per germline, CDR1 KGHDR and CDR2 SFDVKD. V was pared by 5 bases and J by 6 bases, with 13 bases between. CDR3 sequence: CATSVAGAGEQYF. CDR3 in DNA: TGTGCCACCAGTGTTGCAGGGGCAGGCGAGCAGTACTTC.

V and J are TRBV29-1 and TRBJ1-1, with D tentatively TRBD1 (6 bases). CDR1 is SQVTM and CDR2 is ANQGSEA in the germline V gene. The CDR3 is 14 amino acids. Trimming took 6 bases from V and 0 from J, leaving 14 bases between them. This CDR3 is CSVARTAMNTEAFF. The CDR3 bases are TGCAGCGTCGCCCGGACAGCCATGAACACTGAAGCTTTCTTT.